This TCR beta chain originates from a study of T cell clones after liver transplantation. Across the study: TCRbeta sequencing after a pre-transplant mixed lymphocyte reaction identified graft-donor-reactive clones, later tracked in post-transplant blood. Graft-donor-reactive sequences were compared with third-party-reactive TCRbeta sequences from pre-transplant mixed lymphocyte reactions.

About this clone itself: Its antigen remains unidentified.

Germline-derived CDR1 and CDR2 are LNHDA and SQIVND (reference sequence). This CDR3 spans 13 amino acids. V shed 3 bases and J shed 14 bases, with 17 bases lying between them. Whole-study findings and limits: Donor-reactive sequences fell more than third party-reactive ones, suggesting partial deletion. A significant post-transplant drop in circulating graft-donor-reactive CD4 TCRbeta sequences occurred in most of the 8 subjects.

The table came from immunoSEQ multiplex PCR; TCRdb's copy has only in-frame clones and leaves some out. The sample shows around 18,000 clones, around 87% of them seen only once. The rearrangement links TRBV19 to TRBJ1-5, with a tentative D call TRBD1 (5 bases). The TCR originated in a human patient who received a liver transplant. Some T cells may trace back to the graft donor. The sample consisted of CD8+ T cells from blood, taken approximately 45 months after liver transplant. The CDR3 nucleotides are TGTGCCAGTAGTATTGGGGCACTTCATGGGGAGCATTTT. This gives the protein CASSIGALHGEHF.